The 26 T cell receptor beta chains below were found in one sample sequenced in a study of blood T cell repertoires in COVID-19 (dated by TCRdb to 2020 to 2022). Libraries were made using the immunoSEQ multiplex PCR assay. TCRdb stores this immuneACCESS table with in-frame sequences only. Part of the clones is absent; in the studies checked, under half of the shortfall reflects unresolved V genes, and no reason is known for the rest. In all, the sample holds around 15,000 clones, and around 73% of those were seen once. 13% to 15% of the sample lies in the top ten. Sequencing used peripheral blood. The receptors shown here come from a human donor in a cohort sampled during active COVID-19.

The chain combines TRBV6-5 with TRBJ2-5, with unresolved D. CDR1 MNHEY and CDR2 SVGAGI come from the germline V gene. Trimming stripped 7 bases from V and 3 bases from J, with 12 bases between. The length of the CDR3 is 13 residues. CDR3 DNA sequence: TGTGCCAGCAATATCGAGGTTAAAGAGACCCAGTACTTC. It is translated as CASNIEVKETQYF.

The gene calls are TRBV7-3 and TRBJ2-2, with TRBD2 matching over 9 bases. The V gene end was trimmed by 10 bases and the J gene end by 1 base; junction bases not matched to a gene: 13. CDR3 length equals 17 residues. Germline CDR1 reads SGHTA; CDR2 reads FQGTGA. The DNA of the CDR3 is TGTGCCACCCAGGCCCTAGCGGGGATCAAGAACACCGGGGAGCTGTTTTTT. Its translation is CATQALAGIKNTGELFF.

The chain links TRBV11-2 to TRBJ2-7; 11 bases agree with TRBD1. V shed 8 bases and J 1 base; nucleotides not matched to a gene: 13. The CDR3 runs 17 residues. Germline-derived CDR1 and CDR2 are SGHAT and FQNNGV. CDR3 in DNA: TGTGCCAGCTACCCTGGACAGGGGGCCATAGGATCCTACGAGCAGTACTTC. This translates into CASYPGQGAIGSYEQYF.

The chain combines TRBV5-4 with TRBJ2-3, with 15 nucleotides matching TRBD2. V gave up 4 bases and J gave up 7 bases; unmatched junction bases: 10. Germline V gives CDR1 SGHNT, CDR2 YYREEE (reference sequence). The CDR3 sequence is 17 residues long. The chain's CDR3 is CASSPGTSGGTAYTQYF. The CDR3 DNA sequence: TGTGCCAGCAGCCCTGGGACTAGCGGGGGGACCGCGTATACGCAGTATTTT.

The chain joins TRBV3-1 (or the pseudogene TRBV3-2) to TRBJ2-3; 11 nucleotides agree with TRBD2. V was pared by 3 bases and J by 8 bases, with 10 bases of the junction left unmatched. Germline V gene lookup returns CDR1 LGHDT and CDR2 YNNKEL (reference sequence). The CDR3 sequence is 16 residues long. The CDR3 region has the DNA TGTGCCAGCAGCCAGTTTCCTAGCGGGGGGATTCGTACGCAGTATTTT. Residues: CASSQFPSGGIRTQYF.

The CDR3 DNA is TGTGCCAGCAGCTTAGTAGTAACAGGCTCCCGCGGCACAGATACGCAGTATTTT. Amino acids: CASSLVVTGSRGTDTQYF. The chain couples TRBV7-9 to TRBJ2-3; a possible D gene is TRBD1 (5 bases). The germline V gene encodes CDR1 SEHNR and CDR2 FQNEAQ (reference sequence). The CDR3 length is 18 residues. The V and J ends lost 1 base and 1 base respectively, with 18 bases between them.

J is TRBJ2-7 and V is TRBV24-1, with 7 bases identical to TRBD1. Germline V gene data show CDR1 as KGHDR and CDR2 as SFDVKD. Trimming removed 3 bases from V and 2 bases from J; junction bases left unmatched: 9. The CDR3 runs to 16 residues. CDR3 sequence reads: CATSDAQGKEAYEQYF. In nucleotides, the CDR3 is TGTGCCACCAGTGATGCACAGGGGAAAGAGGCCTACGAGCAGTACTTC.

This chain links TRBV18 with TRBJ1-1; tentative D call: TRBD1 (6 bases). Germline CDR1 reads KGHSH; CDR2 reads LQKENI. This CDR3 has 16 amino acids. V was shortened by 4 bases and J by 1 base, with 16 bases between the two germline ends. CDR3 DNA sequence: TGTGCCAGCTCACAGGAAACAGGGTCTGCGAACACTGAAGCTTTCTTT. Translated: CASSQETGSANTEAFF.

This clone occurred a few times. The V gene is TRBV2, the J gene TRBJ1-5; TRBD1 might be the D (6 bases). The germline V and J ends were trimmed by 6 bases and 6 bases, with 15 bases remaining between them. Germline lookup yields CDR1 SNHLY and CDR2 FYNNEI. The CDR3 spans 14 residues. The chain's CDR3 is CASSPARGSQPQHF. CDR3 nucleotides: TGTGCCAGCAGCCCAGCCAGGGGTAGTCAGCCCCAGCATTTT.

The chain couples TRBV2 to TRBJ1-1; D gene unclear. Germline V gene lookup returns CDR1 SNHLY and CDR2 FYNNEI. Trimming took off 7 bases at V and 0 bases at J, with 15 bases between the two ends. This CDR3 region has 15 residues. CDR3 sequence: CASMGSPSLNTEAFF. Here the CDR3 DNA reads TGTGCCAGCATGGGGAGCCCCTCTTTGAACACTGAAGCTTTCTTT.

CDR3 nucleotide sequence: TGCGCCAGCAGCCAGGGGAGGAGGGTGGCGGGACTAGCAGGGTCCTACGAGCAGTACTTC. Translated: CASSQGRRVAGLAGSYEQYF. The chain links TRBV4-3 to TRBJ2-7, with 9 bases identical to TRBD2. Trimming removed 3 bases from V and 1 base from J; junction bases left unmatched: 19. The CDR3 loop spans 20 amino acids. Germline V CDR1 and CDR2: LGHNA, YSLEER.

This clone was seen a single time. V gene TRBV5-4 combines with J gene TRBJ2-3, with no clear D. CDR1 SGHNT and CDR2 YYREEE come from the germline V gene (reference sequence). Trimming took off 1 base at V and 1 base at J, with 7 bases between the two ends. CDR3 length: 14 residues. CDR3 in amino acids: CASSLNSRTDTQYF. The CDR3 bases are TGTGCCAGCAGCTTGAACAGCCGCACAGATACGCAGTATTTT. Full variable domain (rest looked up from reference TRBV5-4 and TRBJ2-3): ETGVTQSPTHLIKTRGQQVTLRCSSQSGHNTVSWYQQALGQGPQFIFQYYREEENGRGNFPPRFSGLQFPNYSSELNVNALELDDSALYLCASSLNSRTDTQYFGPGTRLTVL.

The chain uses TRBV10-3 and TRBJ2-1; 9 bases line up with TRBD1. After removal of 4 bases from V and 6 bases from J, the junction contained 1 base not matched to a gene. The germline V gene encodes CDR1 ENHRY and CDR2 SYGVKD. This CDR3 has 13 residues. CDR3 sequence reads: CAISVGQGNEQFF. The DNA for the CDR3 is TGTGCCATCAGTGTGGGACAGGGCAATGAGCAGTTCTTC.

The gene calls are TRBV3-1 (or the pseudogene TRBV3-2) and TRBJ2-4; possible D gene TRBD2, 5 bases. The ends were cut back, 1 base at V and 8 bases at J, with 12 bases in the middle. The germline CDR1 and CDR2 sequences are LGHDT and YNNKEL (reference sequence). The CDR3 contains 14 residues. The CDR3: CASSQGFEGDIQYF. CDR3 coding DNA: TGTGCCAGCAGCCAAGGGTTCGAGGGCGACATTCAGTACTTC.

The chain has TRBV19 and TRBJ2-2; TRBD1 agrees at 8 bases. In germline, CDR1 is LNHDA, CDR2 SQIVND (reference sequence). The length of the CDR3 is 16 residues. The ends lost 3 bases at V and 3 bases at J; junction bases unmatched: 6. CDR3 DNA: TGTGCCAGTAGTATGCGGACAGGGTCGGACACCGGGGAGCTGTTTTTT. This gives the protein CASSMRTGSDTGELFF.

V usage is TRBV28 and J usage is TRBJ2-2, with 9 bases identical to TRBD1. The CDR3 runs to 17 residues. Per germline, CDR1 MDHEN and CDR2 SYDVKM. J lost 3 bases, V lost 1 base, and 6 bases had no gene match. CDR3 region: CASSLSYRGRDTGELFF. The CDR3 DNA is TGTGCCAGCAGTTTATCATACAGGGGGCGGGACACCGGGGAGCTGTTTTTT.

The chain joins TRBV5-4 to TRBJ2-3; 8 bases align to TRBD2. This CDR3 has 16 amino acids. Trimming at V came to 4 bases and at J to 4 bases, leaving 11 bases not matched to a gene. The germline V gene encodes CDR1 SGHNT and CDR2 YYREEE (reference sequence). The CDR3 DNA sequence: TGTGCCAGCAGCGAACCCGGGACTAGGGTCCCAGATACGCAGTATTTT. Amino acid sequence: CASSEPGTRVPDTQYF.

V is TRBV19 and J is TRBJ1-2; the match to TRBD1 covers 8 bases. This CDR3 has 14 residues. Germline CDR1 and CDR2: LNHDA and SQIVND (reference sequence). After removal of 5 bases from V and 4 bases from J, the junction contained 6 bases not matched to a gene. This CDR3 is CASSEDRGAYGYTF. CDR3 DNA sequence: TGTGCCAGTAGTGAAGACAGGGGTGCCTATGGCTACACCTTC.

The CDR3 DNA is TGTGCCAGCAGTGAACAGGGGGCAGGGGGCTACACCTTC. Translation: CASSEQGAGGYTF. The rearrangement joins TRBV25-1 to TRBJ1-2, with 8 bases aligning to TRBD1. The V and J ends lost 2 bases and 8 bases, in that order; junction bases with no gene match: 4. Germline CDR1 is MGHDK and CDR2 is SYGVNS. The CDR3 is 13 residues long.

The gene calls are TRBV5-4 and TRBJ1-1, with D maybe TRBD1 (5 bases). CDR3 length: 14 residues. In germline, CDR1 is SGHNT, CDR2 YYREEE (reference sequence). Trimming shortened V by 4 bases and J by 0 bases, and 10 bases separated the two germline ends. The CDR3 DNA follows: TGTGCCAGCAGCAGAGGGGAGGTGAACACTGAAGCTTTCTTT. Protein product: CASSRGEVNTEAFF.

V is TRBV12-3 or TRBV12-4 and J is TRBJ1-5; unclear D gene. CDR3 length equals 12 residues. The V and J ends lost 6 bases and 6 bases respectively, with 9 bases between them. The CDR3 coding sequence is TGTGCCAGCAGGACTAATGGTCAGCCCCAGCATTTT. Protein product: CASRTNGQPQHF.

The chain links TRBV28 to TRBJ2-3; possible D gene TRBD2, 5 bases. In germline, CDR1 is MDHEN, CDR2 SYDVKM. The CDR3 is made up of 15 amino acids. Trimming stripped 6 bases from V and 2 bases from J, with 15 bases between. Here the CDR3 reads CASSPPSKLTDTQYF. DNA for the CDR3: TGTGCCAGCAGCCCACCTAGCAAACTCACAGATACGCAGTATTTT.

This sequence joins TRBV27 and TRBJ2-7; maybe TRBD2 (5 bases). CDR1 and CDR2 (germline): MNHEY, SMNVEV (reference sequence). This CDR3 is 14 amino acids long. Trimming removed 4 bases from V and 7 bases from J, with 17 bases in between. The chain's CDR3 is CASSSSSGLREQYF. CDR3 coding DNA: TGTGCCAGCAGTTCTAGCTCGGGTTTGAGGGAGCAGTACTTC.

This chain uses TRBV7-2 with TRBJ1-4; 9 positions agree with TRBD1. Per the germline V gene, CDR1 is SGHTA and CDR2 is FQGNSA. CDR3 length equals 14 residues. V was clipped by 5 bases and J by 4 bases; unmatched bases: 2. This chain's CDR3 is CASSRTGVNEKLFF. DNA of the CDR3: TGTGCCAGCAGCCGGACAGGGGTTAATGAAAAACTGTTTTTT.

CDR3 in DNA: TGTGCCAGCAGCTTGGGGGGAGGAGGGACTGAAGCTTTCTTT. Translated: CASSLGGGGTEAFF. V usage is TRBV5-5 and J usage is TRBJ1-1; D gene ambiguous. Germline V gene lookup returns CDR1 SGHKS and CDR2 YYEKEE (reference sequence). CDR3 length: 14 residues. Trimming left V 0 bases short and J 5 bases short, with 11 bases between.

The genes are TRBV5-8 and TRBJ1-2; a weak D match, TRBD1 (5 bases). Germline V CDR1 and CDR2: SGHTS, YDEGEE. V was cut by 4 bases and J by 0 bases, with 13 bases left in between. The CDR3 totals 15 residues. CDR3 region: CASSGRGASNYGYTF. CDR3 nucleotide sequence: TGTGCCAGCAGCGGACGCGGGGCGTCTAACTATGGCTACACCTTC.